The rows below give T cell receptor beta chains drawn from one sample of a study of OX40 agonist ivuxolimab in advanced cancers. The method was immunoSEQ multiplex PCR; TCRdb's version includes in-frame clones alone and lacks a portion of them. Of tens of thousands of clones in the sample, approximately 87% were seen once. Sequencing used CD4+ or CD8+ T cells sorted from blood, obtained in a trial of the OX40 agonist ivuxolimab. These receptors were taken from an adult with an advanced solid tumor such as melanoma, head and neck, liver or kidney cancer. The CDR3 runs from the conserved cysteine through the conserved F or W. A D gene is named only where the DNA matches it firmly. Expanded clones get a size class; other rows say once, few or many, or leave the size out.

v_call	j_call	clone_size	d_call	cdr3_aa	cdr3_nt
TRBV28	TRBJ2-7	.	.	CASSLSVGSYEQYF	TGTGCCAGCAGTTTATCCGTAGGCTCCTACGAGCAGTACTTC
TRBV6-5	TRBJ2-3	.	.	CASSYFSQGLTDTQYF	TGTGCCAGCAGTTACTTCTCCCAAGGACTTACAGATACGCAGTATTTT
TRBV25-1	TRBJ2-2	.	.	CATSPGNTGELFF	TGTGCCACCTCGCCAGGGAACACCGGGGAGCTGTTTTTT
TRBV5-1	TRBJ2-1	.	.	CASSFSGNEQFF	TGCGCCAGCAGCTTTTCAGGCAATGAGCAGTTCTTC
TRBV10-1	TRBJ2-3	.	.	CASSESKESGRGSTDTQYF	TGCGCCAGCAGTGAGTCCAAGGAGTCGGGTAGGGGTAGCACAGATACGCAGTATTTT
TRBV5-8	TRBJ2-3	.	TRBD1	CASSSDRLSFVPSTDTQYF	TGTGCCAGCAGCTCGGACAGGCTCTCTTTCGTTCCTAGCACAGATACGCAGTATTTT
TRBV11-3	TRBJ2-3	once	.	CASSPRGSPDTQYF	TGTGCCAGCAGCCCCCGGGGGTCTCCAGATACGCAGTATTTT
TRBV27	TRBJ1-1	.	TRBD1	CASSLGQGLAEAFF	TGTGCCAGCAGTTTGGGACAGGGGTTGGCTGAAGCTTTCTTT
TRBV5-6	TRBJ2-3	.	TRBD2	CASSLVWTSGTDTQYF	TGTGCCAGCAGCTTGGTTTGGACTAGCGGCACAGATACGCAGTATTTT
TRBV5-8	TRBJ2-2	.	TRBD1	CASSVGTANTGELFF	TGTGCCAGCAGCGTGGGGACAGCCAACACCGGGGAGCTGTTTTTT